Listed here is a single TCR beta chain. The data are from a study of T-cell reconstitution after alpha-beta-depleted transplantation in children. The TCRbeta library incorporated unique molecular identifiers. MiXCR, run by TCRdb on the PCR reads, gives a single entry per CDR3 protein. The sample shows about 460,000 distinct CDR3 sequences, approximately 10% of them seen only once. CDR1 SGHDN and CDR2 FVKESK come from the germline V gene. Trimming stripped 4 bases from V and 0 bases from J, with 14 bases between. The CDR3 is 16 amino acids. The sequences come from PBMCs, mostly from graft donor cells, collected 180 days after TCRalphabeta/CD19-depleted stem cell transplant. The chain uses TRBV14 and TRBJ2-3, with D unclear. This TCR was sampled from a female patient aged 2 to 10 who had a stem cell transplant for aplastic anemia, so the T cells may come from the graft donor. CDR3 DNA: TGTGCCAGCAGCCGGACGGACGGACGGAGCACAGATACGCAGTATTTT. It is translated as CASSRTDGRSTDTQYF.